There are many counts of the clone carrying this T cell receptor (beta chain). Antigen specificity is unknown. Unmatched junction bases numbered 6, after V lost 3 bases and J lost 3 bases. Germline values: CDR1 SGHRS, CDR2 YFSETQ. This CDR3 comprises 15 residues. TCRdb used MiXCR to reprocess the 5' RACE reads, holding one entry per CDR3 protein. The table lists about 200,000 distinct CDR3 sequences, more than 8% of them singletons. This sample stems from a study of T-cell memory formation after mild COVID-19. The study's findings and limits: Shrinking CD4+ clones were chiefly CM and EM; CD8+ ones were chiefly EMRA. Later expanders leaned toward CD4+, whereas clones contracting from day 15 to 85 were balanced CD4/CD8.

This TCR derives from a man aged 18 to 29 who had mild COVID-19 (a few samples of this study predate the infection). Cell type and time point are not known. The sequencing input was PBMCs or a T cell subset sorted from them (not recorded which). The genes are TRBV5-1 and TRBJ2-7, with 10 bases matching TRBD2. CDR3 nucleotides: TGCGCCAGCAGCTCCGAGCGGGGGGGAGACTACGAGCAGTACTTC. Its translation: CASSSERGGDYEQYF. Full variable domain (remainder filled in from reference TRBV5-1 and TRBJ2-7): KAGVTQTPRYLIKTRGQQVTLSCSPISGHRSVSWYQQTPGQGLQFLFEYFSETQRNKGNFPGRFSGRQFSNSRSEMNVSTLELGDSALYLCASSSERGGDYEQYFGPGTRLTVT.